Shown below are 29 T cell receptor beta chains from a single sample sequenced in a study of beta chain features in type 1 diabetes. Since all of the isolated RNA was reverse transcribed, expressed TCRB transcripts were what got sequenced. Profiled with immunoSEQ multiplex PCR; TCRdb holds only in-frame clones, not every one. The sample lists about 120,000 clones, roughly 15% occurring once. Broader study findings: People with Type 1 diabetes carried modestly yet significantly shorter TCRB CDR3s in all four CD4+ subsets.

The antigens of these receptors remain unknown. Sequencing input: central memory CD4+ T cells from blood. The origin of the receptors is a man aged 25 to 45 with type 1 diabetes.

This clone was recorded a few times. This CDR3 reads CASSLAQGGGEQFF. As DNA, the CDR3 is TGTGCCAGCAGCTTAGCACAGGGAGGAGGAGAGCAGTTCTTC. This chain links TRBV7-2 with TRBJ2-1; D may correspond to TRBD1 or TRBD2 (6 bases each). CDR3 length: 14 residues. Germline CDR1 reads SGHTA; CDR2 reads FQGNSA. Trimming cost V 0 bases and J 10 bases, with 13 bases left between them. The full variable domain, its missing parts supplied by reference TRBV7-2 and TRBJ2-1, is GAGVSQSPSNKVTEKGKDVELRCDPISGHTALYWYRQSLGQGLEFLIYFQGNSAPDKSGLPSDRFSAERTGGSVSTLTIQRTQQEDSAVYLCASSLAQGGGEQFFGPGTRLTVL.

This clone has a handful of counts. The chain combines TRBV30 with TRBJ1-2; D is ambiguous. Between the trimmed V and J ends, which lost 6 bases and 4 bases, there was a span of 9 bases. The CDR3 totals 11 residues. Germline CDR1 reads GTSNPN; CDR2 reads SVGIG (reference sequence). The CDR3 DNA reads TGTGCCTGTAGCAATAGCTATGGCTACACCTTC. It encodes CACSNSYGYTF.

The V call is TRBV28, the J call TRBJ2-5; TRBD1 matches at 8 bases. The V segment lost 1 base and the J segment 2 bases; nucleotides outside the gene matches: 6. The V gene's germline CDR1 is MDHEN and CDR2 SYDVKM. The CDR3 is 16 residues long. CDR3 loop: CASSLSLTGAQETQYF. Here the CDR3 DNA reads TGTGCCAGCAGTTTATCTCTGACAGGGGCTCAAGAGACCCAGTACTTC.

The CDR3 DNA is TGCGCCAGCAGCTCCCGGATGTCACGGGAGACCCAGTACTTC. It is translated as CASSSRMSRETQYF. This sequence joins TRBV5-1 and TRBJ2-5; D not certain. Germline-derived CDR1 and CDR2 are SGHRS and YFSETQ. The CDR3 has 14 residues. V was trimmed by 3 bases and J by 5 bases, leaving 14 bases between them.

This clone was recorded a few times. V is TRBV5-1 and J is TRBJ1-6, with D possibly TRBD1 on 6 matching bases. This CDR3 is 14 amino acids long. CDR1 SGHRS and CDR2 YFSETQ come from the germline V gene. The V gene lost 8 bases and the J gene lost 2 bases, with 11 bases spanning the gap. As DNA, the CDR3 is TGCGCCAGTGCAACAGGGACCTATAATTCACCCCTCCACTTT. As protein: CASATGTYNSPLHF.

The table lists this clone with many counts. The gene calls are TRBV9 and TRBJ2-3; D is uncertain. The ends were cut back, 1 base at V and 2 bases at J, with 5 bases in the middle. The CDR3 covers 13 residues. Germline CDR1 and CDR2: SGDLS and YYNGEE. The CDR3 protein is CASSVMDTDTQYF. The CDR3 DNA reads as TGTGCCAGCAGCGTAATGGACACAGATACGCAGTATTTT.

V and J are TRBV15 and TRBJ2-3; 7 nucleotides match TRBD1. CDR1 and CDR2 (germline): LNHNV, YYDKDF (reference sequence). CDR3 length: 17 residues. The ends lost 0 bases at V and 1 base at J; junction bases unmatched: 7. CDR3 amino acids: CATSRDPKGAGTDTQYF. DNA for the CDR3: TGTGCCACCAGCAGAGATCCAAAGGGGGCAGGCACAGATACGCAGTATTTT.

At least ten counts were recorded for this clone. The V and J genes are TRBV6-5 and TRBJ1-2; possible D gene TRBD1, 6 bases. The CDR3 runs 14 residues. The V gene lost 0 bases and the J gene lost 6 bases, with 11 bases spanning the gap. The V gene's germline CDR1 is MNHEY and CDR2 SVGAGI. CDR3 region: CASSYSMSGDGYTF. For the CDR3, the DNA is TGTGCCAGCAGTTACTCGATGTCAGGGGATGGCTACACCTTC.

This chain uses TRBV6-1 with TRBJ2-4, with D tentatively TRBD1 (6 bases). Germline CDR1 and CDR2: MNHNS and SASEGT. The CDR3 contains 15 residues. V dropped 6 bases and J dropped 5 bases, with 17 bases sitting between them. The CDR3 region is CASSRRTDRQNIQYF. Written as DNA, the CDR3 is TGTGCCAGCAGCCGACGGACAGACAGGCAAAACATTCAGTACTTC.

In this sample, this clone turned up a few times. The chain's CDR3 is CSAGQGSQPQHF. The CDR3 DNA reads as TGCAGCGCGGGACAGGGCAGTCAGCCCCAGCATTTT. The gene calls are TRBV29-1 and TRBJ1-5; TRBD1 matches 9 bases. V shed 7 bases, J shed 6 bases, and the junction held 4 bases outside the gene matches. The CDR3 spans 12 residues. Looked up from germline, CDR1 is SQVTM and CDR2 is ANQGSEA. The variable domain in full, with the rest retrieved from reference TRBV29-1 and TRBJ1-5, is SAVISQKPSRDICQRGTSLTIQCQVDSQVTMMFWYRQQPGQSLTLIATANQGSEATYESGFVIDKFPISRPNLTFSTLTVSNMSPEDSSIYLCSAGQGSQPQHFGDGTRLSIL.

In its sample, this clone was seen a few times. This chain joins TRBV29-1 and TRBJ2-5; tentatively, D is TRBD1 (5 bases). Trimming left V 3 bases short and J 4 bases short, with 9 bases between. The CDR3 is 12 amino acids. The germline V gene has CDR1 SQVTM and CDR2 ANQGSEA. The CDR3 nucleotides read TGCAGCGTTGATTGGCAGGGAGAGACCCAGTACTTC. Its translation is CSVDWQGETQYF.

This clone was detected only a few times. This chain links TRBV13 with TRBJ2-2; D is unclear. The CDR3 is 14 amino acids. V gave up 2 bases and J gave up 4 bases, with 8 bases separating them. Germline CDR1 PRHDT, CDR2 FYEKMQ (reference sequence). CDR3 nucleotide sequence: TGTGCCAGCAGCTTATGGCAGATCACCGGGGAGCTGTTTTTT. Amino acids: CASSLWQITGELFF.

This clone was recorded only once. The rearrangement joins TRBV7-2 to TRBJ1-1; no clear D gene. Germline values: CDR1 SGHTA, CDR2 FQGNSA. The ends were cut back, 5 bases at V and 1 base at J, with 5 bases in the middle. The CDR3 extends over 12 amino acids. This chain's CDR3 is CASSTRNTEAFF. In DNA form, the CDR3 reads TGTGCCAGCAGCACTCGGAACACTGAAGCTTTCTTT.

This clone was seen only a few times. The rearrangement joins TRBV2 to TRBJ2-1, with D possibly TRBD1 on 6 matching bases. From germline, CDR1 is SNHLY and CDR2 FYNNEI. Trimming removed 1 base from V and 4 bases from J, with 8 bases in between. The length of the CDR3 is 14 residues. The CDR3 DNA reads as TGTGCCAGCAGTGAAGGACAGGAATACAATGAGCAGTTCTTC. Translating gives CASSEGQEYNEQFF.

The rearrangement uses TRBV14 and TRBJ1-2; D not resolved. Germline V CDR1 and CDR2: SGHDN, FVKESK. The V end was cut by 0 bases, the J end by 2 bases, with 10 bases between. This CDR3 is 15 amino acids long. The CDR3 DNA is TGTGCCAGCAGCCAAGATCGTCTGGGAAACTATGGCTACACCTTC. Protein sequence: CASSQDRLGNYGYTF.

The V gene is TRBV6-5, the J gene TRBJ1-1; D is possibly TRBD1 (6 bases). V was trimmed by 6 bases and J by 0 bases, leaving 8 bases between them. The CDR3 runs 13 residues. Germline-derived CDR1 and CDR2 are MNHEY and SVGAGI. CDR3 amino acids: CASSGQLNTEAFF. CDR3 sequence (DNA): TGTGCCAGCAGCGGACAGCTGAACACTGAAGCTTTCTTT.

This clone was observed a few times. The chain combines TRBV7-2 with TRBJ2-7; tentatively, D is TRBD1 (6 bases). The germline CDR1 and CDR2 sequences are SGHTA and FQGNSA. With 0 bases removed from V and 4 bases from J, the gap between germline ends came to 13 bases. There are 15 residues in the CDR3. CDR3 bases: TGTGCCAGCAGCTTAGCGACACAGGGTTCATACGAGCAGTACTTC. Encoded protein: CASSLATQGSYEQYF.

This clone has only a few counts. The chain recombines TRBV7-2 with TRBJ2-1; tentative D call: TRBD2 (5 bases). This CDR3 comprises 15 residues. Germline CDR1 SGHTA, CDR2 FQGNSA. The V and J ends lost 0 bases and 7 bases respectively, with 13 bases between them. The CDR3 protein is CASSLASGIENEQFF. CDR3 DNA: TGTGCCAGCAGCTTAGCTTCGGGGATCGAGAATGAGCAGTTCTTC.

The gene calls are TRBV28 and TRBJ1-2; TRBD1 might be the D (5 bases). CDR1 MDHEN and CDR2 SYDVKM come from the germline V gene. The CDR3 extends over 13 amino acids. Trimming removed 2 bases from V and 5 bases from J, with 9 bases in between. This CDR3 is CASSLGTSYGYTF. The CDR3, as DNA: TGTGCCAGCAGTTTAGGGACGAGTTATGGCTACACCTTC.

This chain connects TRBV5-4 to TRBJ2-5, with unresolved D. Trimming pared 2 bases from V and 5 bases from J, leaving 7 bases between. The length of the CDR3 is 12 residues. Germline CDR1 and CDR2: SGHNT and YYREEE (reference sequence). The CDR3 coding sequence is TGTGCCAGCAGCTTCATGCGGGAGACCCAGTACTTC. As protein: CASSFMRETQYF.

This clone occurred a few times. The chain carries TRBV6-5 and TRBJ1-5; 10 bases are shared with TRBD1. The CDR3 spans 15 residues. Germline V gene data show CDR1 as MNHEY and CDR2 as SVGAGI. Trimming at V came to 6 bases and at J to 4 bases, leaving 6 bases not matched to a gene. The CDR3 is CASSPGQGYNQPQHF. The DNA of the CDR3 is TGTGCCAGCAGCCCGGGACAGGGGTATAATCAGCCCCAGCATTTT.

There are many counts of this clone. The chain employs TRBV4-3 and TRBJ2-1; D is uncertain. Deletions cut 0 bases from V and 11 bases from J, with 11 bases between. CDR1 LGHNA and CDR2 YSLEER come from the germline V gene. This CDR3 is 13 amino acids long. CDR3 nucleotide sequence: TGCGCCAGCAGCCAAGACATGTCAGGAAAGCAGTTCTTC. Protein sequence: CASSQDMSGKQFF.

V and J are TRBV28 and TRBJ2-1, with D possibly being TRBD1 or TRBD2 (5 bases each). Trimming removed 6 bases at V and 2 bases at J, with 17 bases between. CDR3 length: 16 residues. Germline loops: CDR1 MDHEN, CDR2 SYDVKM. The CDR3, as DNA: TGTGCCAGCAGGAGACCGGGACCCTTGACCTACAATGAGCAGTTCTTC. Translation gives CASRRPGPLTYNEQFF.

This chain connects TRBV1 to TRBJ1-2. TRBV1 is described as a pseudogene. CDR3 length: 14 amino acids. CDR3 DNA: TGCACCAGCAGCCAAAACGGGACGCCCCATGGCTACACCTTC. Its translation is CTSSQNGTPHGYTF.

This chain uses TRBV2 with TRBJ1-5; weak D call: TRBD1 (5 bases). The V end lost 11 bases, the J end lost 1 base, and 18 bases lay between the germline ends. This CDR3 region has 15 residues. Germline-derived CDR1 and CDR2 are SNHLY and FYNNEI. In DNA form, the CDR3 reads TGTGCCTCGAAGGGGCACCCGGCGAGCAATCAGCCCCAGCATTTT. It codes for CASKGHPASNQPQHF.

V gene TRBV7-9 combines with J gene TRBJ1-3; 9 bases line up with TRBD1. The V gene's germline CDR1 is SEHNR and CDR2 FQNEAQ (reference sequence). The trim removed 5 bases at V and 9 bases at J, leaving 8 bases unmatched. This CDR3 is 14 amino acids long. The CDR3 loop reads CASSAGQGAGTIYF. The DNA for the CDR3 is TGTGCCAGCAGCGCGGGACAGGGAGCGGGCACCATATATTTT.

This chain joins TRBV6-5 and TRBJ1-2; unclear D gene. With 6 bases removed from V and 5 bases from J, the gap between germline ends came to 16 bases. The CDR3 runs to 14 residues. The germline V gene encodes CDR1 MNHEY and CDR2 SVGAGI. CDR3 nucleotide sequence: TGTGCCAGCAGCCGGACGGCGGGGAGATATGGCTACACCTTC. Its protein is CASSRTAGRYGYTF.

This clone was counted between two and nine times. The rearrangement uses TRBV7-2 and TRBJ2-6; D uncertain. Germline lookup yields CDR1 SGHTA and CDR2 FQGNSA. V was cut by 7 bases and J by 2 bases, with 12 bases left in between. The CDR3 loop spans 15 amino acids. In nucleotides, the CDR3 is TGTGCCAGCACCCAAGACACGGCTGGGGCCAACGTCCTGACTTTC. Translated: CASTQDTAGANVLTF. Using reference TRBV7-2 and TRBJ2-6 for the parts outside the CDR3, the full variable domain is GAGVSQSPSNKVTEKGKDVELRCDPISGHTALYWYRQSLGQGLEFLIYFQGNSAPDKSGLPSDRFSAERTGGSVSTLTIQRTQQEDSAVYLCASTQDTAGANVLTFGAGSRLTVL.

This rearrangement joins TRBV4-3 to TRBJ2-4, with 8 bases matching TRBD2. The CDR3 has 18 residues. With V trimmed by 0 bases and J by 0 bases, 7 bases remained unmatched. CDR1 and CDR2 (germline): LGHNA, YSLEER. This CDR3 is CASSQEGAGELAKNIQYF. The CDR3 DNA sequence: TGCGCCAGCAGCCAAGAAGGAGCGGGGGAGTTAGCCAAAAACATTCAGTACTTC.